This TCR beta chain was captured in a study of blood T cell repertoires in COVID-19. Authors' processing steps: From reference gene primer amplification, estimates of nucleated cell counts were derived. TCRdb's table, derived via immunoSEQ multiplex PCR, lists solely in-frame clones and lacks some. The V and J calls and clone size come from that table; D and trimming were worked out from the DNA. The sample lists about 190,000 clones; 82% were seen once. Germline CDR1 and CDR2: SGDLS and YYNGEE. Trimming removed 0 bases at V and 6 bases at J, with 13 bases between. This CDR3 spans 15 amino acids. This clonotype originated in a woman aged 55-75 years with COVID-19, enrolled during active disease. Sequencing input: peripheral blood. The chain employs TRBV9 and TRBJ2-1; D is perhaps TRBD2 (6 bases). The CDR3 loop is CASSVVEGLGNEQFF. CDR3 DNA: TGTGCCAGCAGCGTAGTGGAGGGGTTGGGCAATGAGCAGTTCTTC.